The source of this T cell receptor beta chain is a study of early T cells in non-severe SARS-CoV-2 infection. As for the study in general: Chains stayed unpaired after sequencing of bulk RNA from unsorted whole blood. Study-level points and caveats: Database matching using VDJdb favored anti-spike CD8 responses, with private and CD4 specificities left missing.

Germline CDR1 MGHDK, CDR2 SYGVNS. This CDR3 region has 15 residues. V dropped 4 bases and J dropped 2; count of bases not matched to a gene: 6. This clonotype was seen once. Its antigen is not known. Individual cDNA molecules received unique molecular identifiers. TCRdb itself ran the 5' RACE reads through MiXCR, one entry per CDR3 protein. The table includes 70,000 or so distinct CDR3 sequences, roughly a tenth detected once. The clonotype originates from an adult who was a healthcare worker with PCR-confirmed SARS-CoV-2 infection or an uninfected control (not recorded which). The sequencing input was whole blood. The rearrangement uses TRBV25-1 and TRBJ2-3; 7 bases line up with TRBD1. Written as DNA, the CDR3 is TGTGCCAGCAGTGCCAGGGGGAGCCTCACAGATACGCAGTATTTT. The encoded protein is CASSARGSLTDTQYF.